The 27 T cell receptor beta chains in this list originate from one sample, sequenced in a study of blood T cell repertoires in COVID-19. The table came from immunoSEQ multiplex PCR; TCRdb's copy has only in-frame clones and leaves some out. The sample records over 200,000 clones, approximately 85% being singletons. Sample: PBMCs or T cells enriched from blood (not recorded which). The receptors come from a woman aged 50 to 60 who had recovered from COVID-19.

This chain links TRBV27 with TRBJ1-6; no clear D gene. The V end was cut by 0 bases, the J end by 7 bases, with 13 bases between. This CDR3 has 16 residues. CDR1 is MNHEY and CDR2 is SMNVEV in the germline V gene (reference sequence). The CDR3, as DNA: TGTGCCAGCAGTTTATCGTTCAGGACTGACAATTCACCCCTCCACTTT. This sequence encodes CASSLSFRTDNSPLHF.

V gene TRBV10-1 combines with J gene TRBJ1-1, with TRBD1 matching 7 bases. V lost 0 bases to trimming and J lost 5 bases; unmatched junction nucleotides: 9. Germline CDR1 WNHNN, CDR2 SYGVQD (reference sequence). The CDR3 length is 16 residues. CDR3 sequence (DNA): TGCGCCAGCAGTGAGTCGAACCGTTGGGACAGAACTGAAGCTTTCTTT. Its translation is CASSESNRWDRTEAFF.

The chain recombines TRBV24-1 with TRBJ1-2, with 9 positions matching TRBD1. Germline V gives CDR1 KGHDR, CDR2 SFDVKD. This CDR3 comprises 15 residues. J was trimmed by 4 bases and V by 5 bases; bases with no gene match: 7. The chain's CDR3 is CATSVPGQGSYGYTF. Written as DNA, the CDR3 is TGTGCCACCAGTGTACCGGGACAGGGATCCTATGGCTACACCTTC.

Only one count was recorded for this clone. The V gene is TRBV19, the J gene TRBJ2-3; the match to TRBD2 covers 9 bases. Looked up from germline, CDR1 is LNHDA and CDR2 is SQIVND (reference sequence). The CDR3 has 17 amino acids. Germline trimming cut 0 bases from V and 1 base from J; bases unmatched to any gene: 5. The CDR3 loop is CASSIDALAGRTDTQYF. The CDR3 DNA reads as TGTGCCAGTAGTATAGATGCCCTAGCGGGGCGCACAGATACGCAGTATTTT.

This clone was detected only once. This chain joins TRBV28 and TRBJ1-1, with TRBD1 identical over 7 bases. In germline, CDR1 is MDHEN, CDR2 SYDVKM. The CDR3 extends over 14 amino acids. The V gene end was trimmed by 6 bases and the J gene end by 7 bases; junction bases not matched to a gene: 11. In DNA form, the CDR3 reads TGTGCCAGCAGCCAGGACAGGACCCCTTATGAAGCTTTCTTT. This sequence encodes CASSQDRTPYEAFF.

The rearrangement uses TRBV29-1 and TRBJ1-1, with TRBD1 matching 7 bases. V lost 7 bases to trimming and J lost 0 bases; unmatched junction nucleotides: 2. The CDR3 is 12 amino acids. CDR1 SQVTM and CDR2 ANQGSEA come from the germline V gene. As DNA, the CDR3 is TGCAGCGCCGACAGGGTGAACACTGAAGCTTTCTTT. Protein product: CSADRVNTEAFF.

V is TRBV19 and J is TRBJ1-6, with 10 bases that match TRBD1. The germline CDR1 and CDR2 sequences are LNHDA and SQIVND (reference sequence). This CDR3 is 18 amino acids long. J was trimmed by 5 bases and V by 7 bases; bases with no gene match: 14. CDR3 bases: TGTGCCAGTAAATCCGGGACAGGGGCGAACAATAATAATTCACCCCTCCACTTT. Translation: CASKSGTGANNNNSPLHF.

This clone has a handful of counts. J is TRBJ1-2 and V is TRBV18; D is unresolved. CDR1 is KGHSH, CDR2 LQKENI, per germline. The CDR3 has 15 amino acids. The ends were cut back, 3 bases at V and 2 bases at J, with 13 bases in the middle. The CDR3 protein is CASSPGRSDNYGYTF. CDR3 coding DNA: TGTGCCAGCTCACCTGGTCGGAGTGACAACTATGGCTACACCTTC.

This clone has more than one count but fewer than ten. The chain employs TRBV2 and TRBJ2-2; no reliable D call. V was clipped by 4 bases and J by 8 bases, with 14 bases between them. Germline V gene lookup returns CDR1 SNHLY and CDR2 FYNNEI. The CDR3 runs 14 residues. The CDR3 DNA reads as TGTGCCAGCAGTGCTATTGGAGCATCTGGGGAGCTGTTTTTT. The encoded protein is CASSAIGASGELFF.

The CDR3 loop is CASSFSGYTEAFF. CDR3 bases: TGTGCCAGCAGTTTTTCAGGGTACACTGAAGCTTTCTTT. This sequence joins TRBV12-3 or TRBV12-4 and TRBJ1-1, with D perhaps TRBD1 (5 bases). The V and J ends lost 3 bases and 3 bases respectively, with 8 bases between them. The length of the CDR3 is 13 residues.

V is TRBV3-1 (or the pseudogene TRBV3-2) and J is TRBJ2-1; 9 bases are shared with TRBD2. The CDR3 totals 21 residues. Trimming at V came to 3 bases and at J to 8 bases, leaving 26 bases not matched to a gene. In germline, CDR1 is LGHDT, CDR2 YNNKEL (reference sequence). CDR3 protein: CASSQGQGYLLSGSMRDEQFF. CDR3 coding DNA: TGTGCCAGCAGCCAGGGTCAGGGGTATCTCCTTAGCGGGAGCATGAGGGATGAGCAGTTCTTC.

CDR3: CASSLSPPTPINTGELFF. For the CDR3, the DNA is TGTGCCAGCAGTTTATCGCCCCCGACACCTATAAACACCGGGGAGCTGTTTTTT. J is TRBJ2-2 and V is TRBV27; D ambiguous. Trimming removed 0 bases from V and 2 bases from J, with 16 bases in between. CDR1 and CDR2 (germline): MNHEY, SMNVEV (reference sequence). The CDR3 is 18 amino acids.

The chain recombines TRBV19 with TRBJ1-5; weak D call: TRBD1 (5 bases). The V and J ends lost 6 bases and 0 bases respectively, with 18 bases between them. Germline V gives CDR1 LNHDA, CDR2 SQIVND (reference sequence). The CDR3 runs to 17 residues. Written as DNA, the CDR3 is TGTGCCAGTAGAACGAGTTGGGGCAGCTATAGCAATCAGCCCCAGCATTTT. It translates to CASRTSWGSYSNQPQHF.

The chain combines TRBV10-3 with TRBJ2-3, with D unresolved. The V gene's germline CDR1 is ENHRY and CDR2 SYGVKD. Trimming shortened V by 4 bases and J by 5 bases, and 7 bases separated the two germline ends. The CDR3 has 12 residues. The CDR3 region has the DNA TGTGCCATCAGTGTCTATGGAGATACGCAGTATTTT. It translates to CAISVYGDTQYF.

The V gene is TRBV7-9, the J gene TRBJ1-4, with a tentative D call TRBD1 (6 bases). CDR1 SEHNR and CDR2 FQNEAQ come from the germline V gene (reference sequence). The V end lost 5 bases, the J end lost 8 bases, and 18 bases lay between the germline ends. The CDR3 has 15 residues. CDR3 DNA sequence: TGTGCCAGCAGCGGGCACAGGGACTATGTGGAAAAACTGTTTTTT. Its translation is CASSGHRDYVEKLFF.

A single count supports this clone. The chain combines TRBV3-1 (or the pseudogene TRBV3-2) with TRBJ1-2, with D perhaps matching TRBD1 (5 bases). Germline CDR1 is LGHDT and CDR2 is YNNKEL (reference sequence). This CDR3 is 12 amino acids long. Trimming shortened V by 2 bases and J by 6 bases, and 7 bases separated the two germline ends. The CDR3 spells CASSQIQDGYTF. CDR3 coding DNA: TGTGCCAGCAGCCAAATACAGGATGGCTACACCTTC.

V and J are TRBV14 and TRBJ2-7; the D gene is possibly TRBD1 (6 bases). CDR1 SGHDN and CDR2 FVKESK come from the germline V gene. The germline V and J ends were trimmed by 6 bases and 7 bases, with 10 bases remaining between them. This CDR3 has 11 residues. CDR3 nucleotides: TGTGCCAGCAGTCAGGGGAATGAGCAGTACTTC. Translated: CASSQGNEQYF.

The chain uses TRBV2 and TRBJ1-1, with 8 bases fitting TRBD1. Losses at the gene ends were 6 bases for V and 5 bases for J; bases not matched to a gene: 5. This CDR3 is built from 13 residues. The germline V gene has CDR1 SNHLY and CDR2 FYNNEI. The CDR3 is CASSRGLGTEAFF. The CDR3 DNA reads as TGTGCCAGCAGCAGGGGGCTGGGGACTGAAGCTTTCTTT.

The chain joins TRBV5-1 to TRBJ2-7; 9 bases align to TRBD1. Germline V CDR1 and CDR2: SGHRS, YFSETQ. The CDR3 extends over 15 amino acids. J lost 7 bases, V lost 3 bases, and 11 bases had no gene match. CDR3 protein: CASSYGTGPEREQYF. The DNA of the CDR3 is TGCGCCAGCAGCTATGGGACAGGGCCGGAGAGAGAGCAGTACTTC.

This chain uses TRBV5-1 with TRBJ2-1, with D tentatively TRBD1 (7 bases). Trimming pared 2 bases from V and 2 bases from J, leaving 20 bases between. The germline gives CDR1 SGHRS, CDR2 YFSETQ. CDR3 length: 18 residues. The CDR3, as DNA: TGCGCCAGCAGCTTCGGCCAGGGGGGTCTCCTAACCTACAATGAGCAGTTCTTC. It translates to CASSFGQGGLLTYNEQFF.

This clone has just a few counts. This chain joins TRBV3-1 (or the pseudogene TRBV3-2) and TRBJ2-1, with 9 nucleotides matching TRBD2. The CDR3 contains 16 residues. Germline CDR1 reads LGHDT; CDR2 reads YNNKEL (reference sequence). V trimming: 2 bases; J trimming: 4 bases; junction bases outside the gene matches: 6. The CDR3 sequence: CASSQRLAELYNEQFF. For the CDR3, the DNA is TGTGCCAGCAGCCAAAGACTAGCGGAACTTTACAATGAGCAGTTCTTC.

In the case of this clone: Compared with germline, one end of the junction differs, possibly owing to a read error. This chain joins TRBV5-1 and TRBJ2-1, with 16 bases aligning to TRBD2. Germline lookup yields CDR1 SGHRS and CDR2 YFSETQ. The CDR3 loop spans 17 amino acids. This chain's CDR3 is CASRNGTSGRVYIEQFF. In DNA, the CDR3 is TGCGCCAGCAGAAACGGGACTAGCGGGAGGGTGTACATTGAGCAGTTCTTC.

On this clone itself: Additional DNA sequences in this sample encode the identical CDR3. V usage is TRBV3-1 (or the pseudogene TRBV3-2) and J usage is TRBJ2-1, with D unclear. The V and J ends lost 1 base and 0 bases respectively, with 7 bases between them. The germline V gene encodes CDR1 LGHDT and CDR2 YNNKEL (reference sequence). CDR3 length: 15 residues. The CDR3 nucleotides read TGTGCCAGCAGCCAAGGCGGCAGCTCCTACAATGAGCAGTTCTTC. Amino acid sequence: CASSQGGSSYNEQFF.

This clone was picked up one time. The genes are TRBV27 and TRBJ2-3, with D perhaps TRBD2 (6 bases). The CDR3 spans 14 residues. V gave up 4 bases and J gave up 3 bases, with 11 bases separating them. Germline V lookup: CDR1 MNHEY, CDR2 SMNVEV (reference sequence). The CDR3 nucleotides are TGTGCCAGCAGTTGGAGGGCCGTTACAGATACGCAGTATTTT. Protein product: CASSWRAVTDTQYF.

The J gene is TRBJ1-2, the V gene TRBV6-5, with 7 bases aligning to TRBD1. Germline-derived CDR1 and CDR2 are MNHEY and SVGAGI. The length of the CDR3 is 14 residues. V dropped 10 bases and J dropped 0; count of bases not matched to a gene: 8. CDR3 protein: CATGDSFTNYGYTF. The CDR3 DNA reads TGTGCCACCGGGGACAGTTTTACTAACTATGGCTACACCTTC.

The rearrangement links TRBV5-6 to TRBJ1-3, with a weak D call TRBD1 (5 bases). Germline V gene lookup returns CDR1 SGHDT and CDR2 YYEEEE. This CDR3 region has 17 residues. V lost 3 bases and J 0 bases, leaving 16 bases between the germline ends. The CDR3 DNA sequence: TGTGCCAGCAGCTGGCTGGGGGGGGTATACTCTGGAAACACCATATATTTT. Translation gives CASSWLGGVYSGNTIYF.

The J gene is TRBJ2-3, the V gene TRBV6-4, with 11 nucleotides matching TRBD2. V trimming: 8 bases; J trimming: 1 base; junction bases outside the gene matches: 5. This CDR3 is 15 amino acids long. Germline V gene sequence: CDR1 MRHNA, CDR2 SNTAGT. The CDR3 sequence is CASRETSGGTDTQYF. The CDR3 DNA reads as TGTGCCAGCCGAGAGACTAGCGGGGGCACAGATACGCAGTATTTT.